This T cell receptor beta chain is drawn from a study of shared clonotypes between healthy human individuals. General observations from the study: Against clonotypes common to all four donors, non-shared ones had lower generation probabilities. Clonotypes that were shared across a handful of donors made up around 5% of naive CD4 clonotypes.

The germline CDR1 and CDR2 sequences are SGHNT and YYREEE (reference sequence). This CDR3 is built from 14 residues. V was trimmed by 1 base and J by 0 bases, leaving 4 bases between them. Splitting of each subset's genomic DNA was done evenly across several immunoSEQ plates. Only in-frame clones appear in the TCRdb table, and some are missing; sequencing was by immunoSEQ multiplex PCR. In the table there are around 2.5 million clones, approximately 93% of which are singletons. A note on this clone: Antigen: not known.

This TCR derives from a man aged 18 to 29 in good health. Some clones in this sample may be carry-over from other donors' samples. The sample consisted of naive CD4+ T cells from PBMCs. Sample subset: CD45RA+ positively selected. V gene TRBV5-4 combines with J gene TRBJ2-2; D not resolved. In DNA form, the CDR3 reads TGTGCCAGCAGCTTGAGGGCGAACACCGGGGAGCTGTTTTTT. The encoded protein is CASSLRANTGELFF. The whole variable domain, filled in from reference TRBV5-4 and TRBJ2-2, reads ETGVTQSPTHLIKTRGQQVTLRCSSQSGHNTVSWYQQALGQGPQFIFQYYREEENGRGNFPPRFSGLQFPNYSSELNVNALELDDSALYLCASSLRANTGELFFGEGSRLTVL.